A selection of T cell receptor beta chains follows, all from one sample in a study of cytomegalovirus exposure and HLA in healthy donors. The repertoire was sequenced with immunoSEQ multiplex PCR; TCRdb's copy has only in-frame clones and lacks some. The table lists roughly 100,000 clones, roughly four fifths of them singletons. Sequenced: PBMCs. These receptors originate from a man aged 45-65 years in good health and CMV-seronegative. Both conserved end residues are part of each CDR3. Fields, in order: clone size, V gene, CDR3 protein. Size is stated for part of the rows, as once, few or many counts, or as a class when the clone is expanded.

NA	TRBV5-4	CASSRGTAPGGYGYTF
NA	TRBV2	CASRDIEKLFF
NA	TRBV28	CASSPGREETQYF
NA	TRBV7-6	CASSYRDRTGANVLTF
NA	TRBV19	CASRPPGQGNGYTF
NA	TRBV5-6	CASSRGGISYNEQFF
NA	TRBV19	CASPQYGYTF
NA	TRBV10-3	CAIHTGEKAEAFF
NA	TRBV9	CASSSGLAGGPETQYF
few	TRBV4-3	CASSQTLGAGGEKLFF
NA	TRBV5-4	CASSSNGGAQETQYF
NA	TRBV18	CASSPPSRSYNEQFF
once	TRBV5-4	CASSYPGQDTGELFF
few	TRBV5-1	CASSSPGQGLTGELFF
few	TRBV2	CASSVGRIVPEAFF
NA	TRBV5-1	CASSFDSNTDTQYF
NA	TRBV2	CASSGGPGYEQYF
NA	TRBV7-2	CASSLVDTINGYTF
NA	TRBV28	CASRTRSREGRGGYTF
medium-sized	TRBV18	CASSPVSVPTGELFF
NA	TRBV6-5	CASSFTGGGNEKLFF
NA	TRBV5-1	CASRRAGEADTQYF
once	TRBV5-1	CASSLGQGINYGYTF
few	TRBV6-5	CASSRQGEAFF
few	TRBV27	CASRKVGASNEKLFF
NA	TRBV7-9	CASSSLISTEAFF
NA	TRBV2	CASSLRGRGNTEAFF
NA	TRBV18	CASSPGLINSPLHF
NA	TRBV6-5	CASSPVRDDTDTQYF